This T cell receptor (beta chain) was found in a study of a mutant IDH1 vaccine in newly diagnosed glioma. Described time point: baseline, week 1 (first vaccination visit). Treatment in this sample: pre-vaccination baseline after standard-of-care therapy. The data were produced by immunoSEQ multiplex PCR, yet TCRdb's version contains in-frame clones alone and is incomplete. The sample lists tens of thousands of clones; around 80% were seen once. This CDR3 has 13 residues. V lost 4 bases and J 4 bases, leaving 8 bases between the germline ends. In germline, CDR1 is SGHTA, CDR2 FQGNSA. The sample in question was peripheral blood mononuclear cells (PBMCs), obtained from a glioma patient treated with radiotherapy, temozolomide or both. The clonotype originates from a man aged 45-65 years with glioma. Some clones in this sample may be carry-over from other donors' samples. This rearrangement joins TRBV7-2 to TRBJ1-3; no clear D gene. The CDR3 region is CASSSLYGNTIYF. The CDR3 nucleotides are TGTGCCAGCAGCTCCCTTTACGGAAACACCATATATTTT.